Sequencing of this T cell receptor beta chain was carried out in a study of lymphopenia after photon versus proton radiotherapy. Study results and limitations: Authors raise, but do not show, better survival with proton therapy. A bigger post-nadir fall in TCR diversity correlated inversely with survival time in deceased patients. After the lymphocyte nadir, photon-treated repertoires showed oligoclonal expansion, especially of CD8+ Temra cells.

For this clone: Antigen: not known.

The J segment lost 4 bases and the V segment lost 6 bases, leaving 11 bases of the junction unmatched. In germline, CDR1 is MNHEY, CDR2 SMNVEV (reference sequence). This CDR3 has 16 amino acids. Sequenced by immunoSEQ multiplex PCR; TCRdb stores in-frame clones only, minus some. The sample yields over 35,000 clones, about 82% seen once. The chain recombines TRBV27 with TRBJ2-7; 11 bases fit TRBD2. The receptor comes from a woman between 65 and 79 years old with pancreatic cancer. Some clones in this sample may be carry-over from other donors' samples. The material was peripheral blood, obtained from a patient treated with proton-based radiotherapy. This CDR3 is CASRVQGTSGSYEQYF. In DNA form, the CDR3 reads TGTGCCAGCAGGGTTCAAGGGACTAGCGGCAGTTACGAGCAGTACTTC.